The 10 T cell receptor beta chains presented below share a single source sample, sequenced in a study of blood T cell repertoires in COVID-19. Clones were sequenced by immunoSEQ multiplex PCR, and TCRdb holds only the in-frame ones, with some missing. Of fewer than 20,000 clones in the sample, around 85% were seen once. Sequencing was done on a sample of peripheral blood. All receptors derive from a middle-aged man with active or convalescent COVID-19.

The gene calls are TRBV9 and TRBJ2-7; TRBD1 might be the D (5 bases). Germline V lookup: CDR1 SGDLS, CDR2 YYNGEE. Between the trimmed V and J ends, which lost 0 bases and 6 bases, there was a span of 13 bases. The CDR3 totals 14 residues. The chain's CDR3 is CASSVGGSAAEQYF. The CDR3 DNA reads TGTGCCAGCAGCGTAGGGGGCAGCGCCGCCGAGCAGTACTTC.

The chain carries TRBV29-1 and TRBJ1-2, with D possibly being TRBD1 (5 bases). Trimming pared 4 bases from V and 2 bases from J, leaving 8 bases between. The CDR3 is 12 amino acids. The germline V gene has CDR1 SQVTM and CDR2 ANQGSEA. The DNA for the CDR3 is TGCAGCGTTGTGACAGTCAACTATGGCTACACCTTC. Its protein is CSVVTVNYGYTF.

This CDR3 reads CASSPGGRNLDEQYF. The CDR3 DNA sequence: TGTGCCAGCAGCCCTGGGGGGAGGAACCTGGACGAGCAGTACTTC. This rearrangement joins TRBV9 to TRBJ2-7; tentatively, D is TRBD2 (6 bases). V was pared by 4 bases and J by 5 bases, with 19 bases between. Germline V gene lookup returns CDR1 SGDLS and CDR2 YYNGEE. The CDR3 runs to 15 residues.

This clone was found a few times. The chain has TRBV19 and TRBJ1-5, with 7 bases fitting TRBD1. The CDR3 is made up of 15 amino acids. The V gene's germline CDR1 is LNHDA and CDR2 SQIVND (reference sequence). V trimming: 3 bases; J trimming: 2 bases; junction bases outside the gene matches: 4. CDR3 protein: CASSIRGGRNQPQHF. The CDR3, as DNA: TGTGCCAGTAGTATCAGAGGGGGCCGCAATCAGCCCCAGCATTTT.

V gene TRBV6-6 combines with J gene TRBJ1-1, with D hard to call. Trimming took 0 bases from V and 7 from J, leaving 6 bases between them. CDR3 length: 12 amino acids. CDR1 and CDR2 (germline): MNHNY, SVGAGI (reference sequence). As DNA, the CDR3 is TGTGCCAGCAGTTACTCCGCGAATGAAGCTTTCTTT. This gives the protein CASSYSANEAFF.

In this sample, this clone turned up once. This chain links TRBV7-2 with TRBJ1-2; TRBD1 is a possible D gene (6 bases). Trimming removed 1 base at V and 4 bases at J, with 10 bases between. CDR1 is SGHTA, CDR2 FQGNSA, per germline. CDR3 length: 14 residues. CDR3 bases: TGTGCCAGCAGCTTAGAGCCCAGGGGCTATGGCTACACCTTC. Residues: CASSLEPRGYGYTF.

This chain links TRBV7-2 with TRBJ2-6; TRBD2 aligns across 7 bases. This CDR3 comprises 16 residues. With 0 bases clipped from V and 2 bases from J, the junction kept 1 base outside the gene matches. Per the germline V gene, CDR1 is SGHTA and CDR2 is FQGNSA. The CDR3 sequence: CASSLAGTTGANVLTF. CDR3 in DNA: TGTGCCAGCAGCTTAGCGGGGACTACTGGGGCCAACGTCCTGACTTTC. Together with reference TRBV7-2 and TRBJ2-6, the CDR3 gives the full variable domain: GAGVSQSPSNKVTEKGKDVELRCDPISGHTALYWYRQSLGQGLEFLIYFQGNSAPDKSGLPSDRFSAERTGGSVSTLTIQRTQQEDSAVYLCASSLAGTTGANVLTFGAGSRLTVL.

The chain couples TRBV19 to TRBJ2-3, with D possibly matching TRBD2 (5 bases). The CDR3 has 16 residues. The germline CDR1 and CDR2 sequences are LNHDA and SQIVND (reference sequence). The V end was cut by 3 bases, the J end by 1 base, with 14 bases between. The CDR3, as DNA: TGTGCCAGTAGTATCCCCCCGGGAATGGGCACAGATACGCAGTATTTT. Translating gives CASSIPPGMGTDTQYF.

The V call is TRBV5-1, the J call TRBJ2-7; TRBD2 matches at 7 bases. The CDR3 is 16 residues long. Germline V lookup: CDR1 SGHRS, CDR2 YFSETQ. Germline trimming cut 5 bases from V and 3 bases from J; bases unmatched to any gene: 14. The CDR3 spells CASRQTAGPSFYEQYF. CDR3 coding DNA: TGCGCCAGCAGACAAACAGCGGGACCGAGTTTCTACGAGCAGTACTTC.

This clone has just a few counts. The junction departs from the called germline gene at one end, perhaps through a read error. The chain is built from TRBV7-7 and TRBJ1-5, with D hard to call. Germline CDR1 reads SSHAT; CDR2 reads FNYEAQ (reference sequence). This CDR3 region has 13 residues. The CDR3 reads CASSLDRGQPQHF. Written as DNA, the CDR3 is TGTGCTAGCAGCTTAGATCGCGGTCAGCCCCAGCATTTT. The full variable domain, with the rest looked up from reference TRBV7-7 and TRBJ1-5, is GAGVSQSPRYKVTKRGQDVTLRCDPISSHATLYWYQQALGQGPEFLTYFNYEAQPDKSGLPSDRFSAERPEGSISTLTIQRTEQRDSAMYRCASSLDRGQPQHFGDGTRLSIL.